The next 14 T cell receptor beta chains were all read from a single sample in a study of T cells in Graves' hyperthyroidism and ophthalmopathy. What was amplified from RNA transcripts were TCR beta CDR3 regions. First-round RT-PCR with HTBI primers amplified the TCR CDR3 region. TCRdb analysed the multiplex PCR reads with MiXCR anew, one entry per CDR3 protein. The data show fewer than 500,000 distinct CDR3 sequences, roughly 13% seen once. Input material: blood. These receptors originate from a man aged 25-45 years with Graves' hyperthyroidism that later progressed to Graves' ophthalmopathy.

At least ten counts were recorded for this clonotype. This chain connects TRBV12-3 or TRBV12-4 to TRBJ1-4; D perhaps matches TRBD1 (5 bases). Trimming left V 7 bases short and J 3 bases short, with 15 bases between. The CDR3 spans 15 residues. The CDR3 DNA reads TGTGCCAGCAATAAAGAGGGGCTGGCTAATGAAAAACTGTTTTTT. Its translation: CASNKEGLANEKLFF.

Written as DNA, the CDR3 is TGTGCCCGGGAGGAAGGGTATAAGGATGGCTACACCTTC. Translating it yields CAREEGYKDGYTF. The chain uses TRBV30 and TRBJ1-2, with D hard to call. Trimming left V 8 bases short and J 6 bases short, with 19 bases between. Germline loops: CDR1 GTSNPN, CDR2 SVGIG (reference sequence). CDR3 size: 13 residues.

This clonotype has ten or more counts. Here the CDR3 reads CASSPNAGVNSPLHF. The CDR3, as DNA: TGCGCCAGCAGCCCTAATGCAGGGGTTAATTCACCCCTCCACTTT. The chain recombines TRBV5-1 with TRBJ1-6; TRBD1 might be the D (6 bases). Deletions cut 4 bases from V and 6 bases from J, with 14 bases between. The CDR3 is made up of 15 amino acids. Germline V gene data show CDR1 as SGHRS and CDR2 as YFSETQ.

This clonotype was seen many times. The rearrangement links TRBV7-2 to TRBJ2-7; D may correspond to TRBD1 or TRBD2 (6 bases each). There are 15 residues in the CDR3. V was trimmed by 1 base and J by 5 bases, leaving 15 bases between them. Per the germline V gene, CDR1 is SGHTA and CDR2 is FQGNSA. The CDR3 DNA reads TGTGCCAGCAGCTTAGTTCGGGGGCTCAGCGACGAGCAGTACTTC. This translates into CASSLVRGLSDEQYF. The whole variable domain, filled in from reference TRBV7-2 and TRBJ2-7, reads GAGVSQSPSNKVTEKGKDVELRCDPISGHTALYWYRQSLGQGLEFLIYFQGNSAPDKSGLPSDRFSAERTGGSVSTLTIQRTQQEDSAVYLCASSLVRGLSDEQYFGPGTRLTVT.

This clonotype was detected ten times or more. The chain recombines TRBV28 with TRBJ1-5, with 10 positions matching TRBD1. Germline V gives CDR1 MDHEN, CDR2 SYDVKM. V was pared by 8 bases and J by 8 bases, with 3 bases of the junction left unmatched. The CDR3 is made up of 12 amino acids. CDR3 residues: CASRQGAKPQHF. The CDR3 DNA is TGTGCCAGCCGACAGGGGGCGAAGCCCCAGCATTTT. Based on the CDR3 plus reference TRBV28 and TRBJ1-5, the full variable domain is DVKVTQSSRYLVKRTGEKVFLECVQDMDHENMFWYRQDPGLGLRLIYFSYDVKMKEKGDIPEGYSVSREKKERFSLILESASTNQTSMYLCASRQGAKPQHFGDGTRLSIL.

This clonotype was seen many times. The chain links TRBV2 to TRBJ1-3; no firm D call. Germline V gene lookup returns CDR1 SNHLY and CDR2 FYNNEI. The CDR3 consists of 13 residues. Trimming cost V 7 bases and J 0 bases, with 7 bases left between them. In nucleotides, the CDR3 is TGTGCCAGCACCTCGGGCTCTGGAAACACCATATATTTT. As protein: CASTSGSGNTIYF.

This clonotype was found a few times. This chain links TRBV5-6 with TRBJ2-1; 9 nucleotides line up with TRBD1. After removal of 7 bases from V and 6 bases from J, the junction contained 2 bases not matched to a gene. The germline CDR1 and CDR2 sequences are SGHDT and YYEEEE. The CDR3 covers 12 residues. DNA for the CDR3: TGTGCCAGCTTGGGACAGGGCAATGAGCAGTTCTTC. Translated, it gives CASLGQGNEQFF.

This clonotype has at least ten counts. The chain joins TRBV6-1 to TRBJ1-1, with D perhaps matching TRBD1 (5 bases). The V gene lost 7 bases and the J gene lost 1 base, with 7 bases spanning the gap. CDR1 and CDR2 (germline): MNHNS, SASEGT. The CDR3 spans 12 residues. The CDR3 is CASMTANTEAFF. CDR3 sequence (DNA): TGTGCCAGCATGACAGCGAACACTGAAGCTTTCTTT.

This clonotype was found a few times. The chain recombines TRBV19 with TRBJ1-2; D may be TRBD1 (6 bases). Trimming stripped 3 bases from V and 4 bases from J, with 15 bases between. This CDR3 is built from 15 residues. Germline V gene lookup returns CDR1 LNHDA and CDR2 SQIVND (reference sequence). The CDR3 reads CASSIRSEGGYGYTF. In nucleotides, the CDR3 is TGTGCCAGTAGTATTCGATCGGAAGGGGGCTATGGCTACACCTTC.

The chain links TRBV12-3 or TRBV12-4 to TRBJ1-2; D is ambiguous. Trimming took off 7 bases at V and 4 bases at J, with 10 bases between the two ends. The CDR3 sequence is 12 residues long. The CDR3 here is CASNWGGYGYTF. For the CDR3, the DNA is TGTGCCAGCAATTGGGGAGGCTATGGCTACACCTTC.

With respect to this clonotype: Since a much larger clone is just one base distant, this may be a read error. The chain has TRBV6-1 and TRBJ1-5; weak D call: TRBD1 (6 bases). CDR3 size: 15 residues. Germline loops: CDR1 MNHNS, CDR2 SASEGT. Here the CDR3 DNA reads TGTGCCAGCAATGAAGCGGGACAAGAGTATCAGCCCCAGCATTTT. It encodes CASNEAGQEYQPQHF.

This clonotype was seen at least ten times. This chain uses TRBV6-1 with TRBJ1-2; a weak D match, TRBD1 (6 bases). There are 15 residues in the CDR3. The V gene lost 5 bases and the J gene lost 5 bases, with 18 bases spanning the gap. Germline V CDR1 and CDR2: MNHNS, SASEGT. The CDR3 here is CASSYGRGGGYGYTF. CDR3 coding DNA: TGTGCCAGCAGTTACGGTCGGGGAGGGGGTTATGGCTACACCTTC.

The CDR3 coding sequence is TGTGCCAGCAGCTTAAGGCCGGGAGAGACCCAGTACTTC. This encodes CASSLRPGETQYF. The chain couples TRBV7-3 to TRBJ2-5; D call uncertain. Deletions cut 1 base from V and 4 bases from J, with 7 bases between. From germline, CDR1 is SGHTA and CDR2 FQGTGA. The length of the CDR3 is 13 residues.

This clonotype was recorded at least ten times. The V and J genes are TRBV24-1 and TRBJ1-1, with 7 bases matching TRBD1. CDR3 length equals 16 residues. V shed 6 bases and J 1 base; nucleotides not matched to a gene: 10. Germline CDR1 is KGHDR and CDR2 is SFDVKD. Here the CDR3 DNA reads TGTGCCACCAGTCATGACAGGGATAGGGAGAACACTGAAGCTTTCTTT. The encoded protein is CATSHDRDRENTEAFF.